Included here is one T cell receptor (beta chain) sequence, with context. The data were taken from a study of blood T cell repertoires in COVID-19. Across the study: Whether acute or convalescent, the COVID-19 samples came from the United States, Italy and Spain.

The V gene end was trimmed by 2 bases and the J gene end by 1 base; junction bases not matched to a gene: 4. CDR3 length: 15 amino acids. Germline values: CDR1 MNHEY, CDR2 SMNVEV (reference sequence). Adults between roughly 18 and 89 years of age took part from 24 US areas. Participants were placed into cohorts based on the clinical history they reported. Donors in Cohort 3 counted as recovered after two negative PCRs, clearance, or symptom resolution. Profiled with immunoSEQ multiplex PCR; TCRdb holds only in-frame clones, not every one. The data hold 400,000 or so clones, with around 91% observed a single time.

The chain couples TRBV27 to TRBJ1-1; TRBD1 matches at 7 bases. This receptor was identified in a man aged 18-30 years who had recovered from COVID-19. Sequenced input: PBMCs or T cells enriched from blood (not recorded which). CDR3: CASSLRGQENTEAFF. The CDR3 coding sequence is TGTGCCAGCAGTTTAAGGGGGCAGGAGAACACTGAAGCTTTCTTT.